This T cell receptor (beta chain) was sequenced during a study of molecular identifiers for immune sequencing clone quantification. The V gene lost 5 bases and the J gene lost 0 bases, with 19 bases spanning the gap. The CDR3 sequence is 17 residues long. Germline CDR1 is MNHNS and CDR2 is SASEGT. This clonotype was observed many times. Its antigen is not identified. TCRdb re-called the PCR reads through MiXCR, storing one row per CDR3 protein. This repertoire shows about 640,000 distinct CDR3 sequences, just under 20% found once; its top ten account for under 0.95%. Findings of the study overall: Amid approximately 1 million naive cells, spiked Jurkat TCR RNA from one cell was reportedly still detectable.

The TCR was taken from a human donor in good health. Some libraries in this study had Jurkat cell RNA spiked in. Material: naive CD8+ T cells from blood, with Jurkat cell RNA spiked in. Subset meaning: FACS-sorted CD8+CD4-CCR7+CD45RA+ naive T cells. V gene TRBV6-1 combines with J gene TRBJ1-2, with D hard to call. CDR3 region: CASSTGVPTSSNYGYTF. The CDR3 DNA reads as TGTGCCAGCAGTACCGGGGTCCCAACGTCCTCTAACTATGGCTACACCTTC.